This T cell receptor (beta chain) was obtained from a study of blood T cell repertoires in COVID-19. The overall study: T cells, B-cell-depleted T cells, or PBMCs provided the cDNA or gDNA that served as material.

In the authors' methods: Counts of nucleated cells, estimated from reference gene primer amplification, were obtained. Data came from immunoSEQ multiplex PCR; TCRdb stores just in-frame clones and leaves some out. The V and J calls and clone size come from that table; D and trimming were worked out from the DNA. Of 400,000 or so clones listed, about 91% are singletons. In Seattle, patients joined the study during active infection and were tracked longitudinally. Germline V gene lookup returns CDR1 SGHVS and CDR2 FNYEAQ. The CDR3 loop spans 14 amino acids. Trimming left V 1 base short and J 5 bases short, with 11 bases between.

This clonotype was sampled from a woman aged 35 to 49 with COVID-19, enrolled during active disease. The material sequenced was peripheral blood. The chain combines TRBV7-6 with TRBJ2-5; maybe TRBD1 (5 bases). The CDR3 nucleotides read TGTGCCAGCAGCTTAGAGGCAGGGTGGGAGACCCAGTACTTC. Protein sequence: CASSLEAGWETQYF.